The 10 T cell receptor beta chains below were found in one sample sequenced in a study of T cells after posttransplantation cyclophosphamide. Clones were sequenced by immunoSEQ multiplex PCR, and TCRdb holds only the in-frame ones, with some missing. This sample shows some 38,000 clones and no singletons; approximately 2.4% rests with the ten largest. The sample consisted of PBMCs. These receptors all come from a man in his fifties in good health, CMV-negative, and a related stem cell transplant donor.

This clone was seen ten or more times. The genes are TRBV4-2 and TRBJ2-1; TRBD2 might be the D (5 bases). The V end was cut by 2 bases, the J end by 6 bases, with 17 bases between. There are 16 residues in the CDR3. The germline V gene has CDR1 LGHNA and CDR2 YNFKEQ. The CDR3 loop reads CASSQFRVASLNEQFF. The CDR3 region has the DNA TGTGCCAGCAGCCAATTCCGGGTAGCGTCTCTCAATGAGCAGTTCTTC.

This clone was found many times. The chain is built from TRBV5-6 and TRBJ2-7; TRBD2 matches at 7 bases. From germline, CDR1 is SGHDT and CDR2 YYEEEE. The CDR3 consists of 16 residues. The ends lost 4 bases at V and 2 bases at J; junction bases unmatched: 12. The CDR3 is CASSPLGTGGPYEQYF. The CDR3 nucleotides are TGTGCCAGCAGCCCCTTAGGCACGGGGGGTCCCTACGAGCAGTACTTC.

This clone was counted a few times. This chain uses TRBV18 with TRBJ2-2; D call uncertain. The CDR3 sequence is 15 residues long. CDR1 KGHSH and CDR2 LQKENI come from the germline V gene. Deletions cut 0 bases from V and 2 bases from J, with 7 bases between. The CDR3: CASSPPSRNTGELFF. In nucleotides, the CDR3 is TGTGCCAGCTCACCACCGTCCAGAAACACCGGGGAGCTGTTTTTT.

In this sample, this clone turned up many times. The chain couples TRBV18 to TRBJ1-1; TRBD1 might be the D (5 bases). V shed 5 bases and J shed 7 bases, with 17 bases lying between them. The V gene's germline CDR1 is KGHSH and CDR2 LQKENI. The CDR3 has 14 amino acids. Here the CDR3 DNA reads TGTGCCAGCTCAAAAGGGGTGCTCGGCAGTGAAGCTTTCTTT. Its protein is CASSKGVLGSEAFF. The entire variable domain, with the rest obtained from reference TRBV18 and TRBJ1-1, is as follows: NAGVMQNPRHLVRRRGQEARLRCSPMKGHSHVYWYRQLPEEGLKFMVYLQKENIIDESGMPKERFSAEFPKEGPSILRIQQVVRGDSAAYFCASSKGVLGSEAFFGQGTRLTVV.

This clone came up many times. V and J are TRBV19 and TRBJ2-7; weak D call: TRBD1 (6 bases). The CDR3 runs 17 residues. Germline CDR1 is LNHDA and CDR2 is SQIVND (reference sequence). Trimming stripped 9 bases from V and 8 bases from J, with 32 bases between. CDR3 amino acids: CARPPLPPAGTSFQQYF. The CDR3 coding sequence is TGTGCCAGGCCGCCTTTACCTCCCGCCGGGACAAGTTTCCAGCAGTACTTC.

In its sample, this clone was seen many times. The rearrangement links TRBV19 to TRBJ2-3, with D unclear. Trimming shortened V by 3 bases and J by 10 bases, and 14 bases separated the two germline ends. Germline values: CDR1 LNHDA, CDR2 SQIVND (reference sequence). The CDR3 is 13 residues long. The CDR3, as DNA: TGTGCCAGTAGTATCTCGGAATTGACTGCGCAGTATTTT. Residues: CASSISELTAQYF.

Ten or more counts support this clone. The gene calls are TRBV4-1 and TRBJ2-3; 10 bases align to TRBD2. Germline V gene sequence: CDR1 MGHRA, CDR2 YSYEKL. V lost 3 bases to trimming and J lost 2 bases; unmatched junction nucleotides: 8. The CDR3 is 17 residues long. Here the CDR3 reads CASSQVGLAVLTDTQYF. The CDR3 DNA reads as TGCGCCAGCAGCCAGGTCGGACTAGCGGTACTCACAGATACGCAGTATTTT.

There are many counts of this clone. The chain joins TRBV28 to TRBJ2-7, with 9 bases that match TRBD2. CDR1 and CDR2 from the germline V gene are MDHEN and SYDVKM. V trimming: 3 bases; J trimming: 0 bases; junction bases outside the gene matches: 6. The CDR3 extends over 16 amino acids. In DNA, the CDR3 is TGTGCCAGCAGTTTCCTTAGCGGGAGCCTCTCCTACGAGCAGTACTTC. Amino acids: CASSFLSGSLSYEQYF.

This clone was counted at least ten times. The gene calls are TRBV14 and TRBJ2-5; D ambiguous. Trimming cost V 2 bases and J 1 base, with 17 bases left between them. The CDR3 consists of 17 residues. The germline gives CDR1 SGHDN, CDR2 FVKESK. CDR3 coding DNA: TGTGCCAGCAGCCAAAGACGTTCAGCGACGGGCCAAGAGACCCAGTACTTC. This sequence encodes CASSQRRSATGQETQYF.

This clone has at least ten counts. V gene TRBV19 combines with J gene TRBJ1-2, with 8 bases identical to TRBD1. V shed 5 bases, J shed 8 bases, and the junction held 13 bases outside the gene matches. Germline V gene lookup returns CDR1 LNHDA and CDR2 SQIVND (reference sequence). The CDR3 loop spans 15 amino acids. As DNA, the CDR3 is TGTGCCAGTAGTGATGGAGGACAGGGCTTTCGCGGCTACACCTTC. This codes for CASSDGGQGFRGYTF.